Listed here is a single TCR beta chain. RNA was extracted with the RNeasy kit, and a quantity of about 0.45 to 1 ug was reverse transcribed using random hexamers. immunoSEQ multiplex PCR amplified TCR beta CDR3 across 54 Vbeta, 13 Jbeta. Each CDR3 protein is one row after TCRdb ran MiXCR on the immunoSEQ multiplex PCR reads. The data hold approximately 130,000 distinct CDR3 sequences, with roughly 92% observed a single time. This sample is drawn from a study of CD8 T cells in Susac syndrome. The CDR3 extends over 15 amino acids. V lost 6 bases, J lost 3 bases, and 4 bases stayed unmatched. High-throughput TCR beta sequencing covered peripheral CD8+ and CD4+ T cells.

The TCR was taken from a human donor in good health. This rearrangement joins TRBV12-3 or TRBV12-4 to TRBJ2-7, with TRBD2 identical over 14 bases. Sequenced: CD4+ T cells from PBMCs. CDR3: CASRSGTSGSYEQYF. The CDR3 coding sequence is TGTGCCAGCAGGTCCGGGACTAGCGGGAGCTACGAGCAGTACTTC.